The rows below give T cell receptor beta chains drawn from one sample of a study of T cell responses to AZD1222 COVID-19 vaccine. TCRdb keeps only in-frame clones here, not all; method: immunoSEQ multiplex PCR. The table includes about 130,000 clones, roughly 94% detected once. The sequenced sample was peripheral blood, obtained on day 0 of AZD1222 vaccination. The receptors were sampled from an adult in good health. The CDR3 runs from the conserved cysteine through the conserved F or W. D genes are given only for firm matches.

TRBJ1-1 | TRBV2 | NA | TGTGCCAGCAGTGAACAGGGGATAAACACTGAAGCTTTCTTT | CASSEQGINTEAFF
TRBJ1-4 | TRBV7-8 | NA | TGTGCCAGCAGGCCGTCGGGTACACCTAATGAAAAACTGTTTTTT | CASRPSGTPNEKLFF
TRBJ2-2 | TRBV7-8 | NA | TGTGCCAGCAGCGGACGACAAGGGACGACGAACACCGGGGAGCTGTTTTTT | CASSGRQGTTNTGELFF
TRBJ1-1 | TRBV3-1/TRBV3-2 | NA | TGTGCCAGCACCAGAGGCAGCGCTAACACTGAAGCTTTCTTT | CASTRGSANTEAFF
TRBJ2-3 | TRBV5-4 | NA | TGTGCCAGCAGCCGTGCGGAGGGCAGCACAGATACGCAGTATTTT | CASSRAEGSTDTQYF
TRBJ1-6 | TRBV2 | NA | TGTGCCAGCAGCTCCGGGACACACAATTCACCCCTCCACTTT | CASSSGTHNSPLHF
TRBJ2-7 | TRBV2 | TRBD2 | TGTGCCAGCGGGGCTAGCGGGGGATTCCTATACGAGCAGTACTTC | CASGASGGFLYEQYF
TRBJ2-3 | TRBV18 | TRBD1 | TGTGCCAGCTCACCTGGACAGGGTAAAACAGATACGCAGTATTTT | CASSPGQGKTDTQYF
TRBJ1-1 | TRBV6-5 | NA | TGTGCCAGCAGTCTATTGACAGAGATGCTCACTGAAGCTTTCTTT | CASSLLTEMLTEAFF
TRBJ2-4 | TRBV28 | NA | TGTGCCAGCAGTTTACCAAGTATAGTAAACATTCAGTACTTC | CASSLPSIVNIQYF
TRBJ2-1 | TRBV7-9 | TRBD2 | TGTGCCAGCAGCCCGACTAGCGGGAGGGCCGAGAGAGTGGATGAGCAGTTCTTC | CASSPTSGRAERVDEQFF
TRBJ2-5 | TRBV28 | NA | TGTGCCAGCAGCGAACGGGAGACCCAGTACTTC | CASSERETQYF
TRBJ2-5 | TRBV7-9 | NA | TGTGCCAGCACCTGGGGCCAGACCCAGTACTTC | CASTWGQTQYF
TRBJ1-2 | TRBV30 | NA | TGTGCCTGGAGTGCCCGAGGAGGGTTTGGCTACACCTTC | CAWSARGGFGYTF
TRBJ1-1 | TRBV4-2 | NA | TGTGCCAGCAGCCAAGGAGTGGCGGGGAACACTGAAGCTTTCTTT | CASSQGVAGNTEAFF
TRBJ2-3 | TRBV4-1 | TRBD2 | TGCGCCAGCAGCCGAACCTGGACTAGCGGGAGCACAGATACGCAGTATTTT | CASSRTWTSGSTDTQYF
TRBJ2-1 | TRBV6-5 | TRBD2 | TGTGCCAGCAGTTACGAGACTAGCGGCTCCTACAATGAGCAGTTCTTC | CASSYETSGSYNEQFF
TRBJ2-2 | TRBV2 | NA | TGTGCCAGCAGTGCTCAGGACGGACGTAGTGCTGGGGAGCTGTTTTTT | CASSAQDGRSAGELFF
TRBJ1-1 | TRBV10-3 | TRBD1 | TGTGCCATCACCAAGACAGGGGCAGGGGCTGAAGCTTTCTTT | CAITKTGAGAEAFF
TRBJ1-1 | TRBV30 | NA | TGTGCCTGCAGCCGGGGGGAGGGGGCTGAAGCTTTCTTT | CACSRGEGAEAFF
TRBJ2-7 | TRBV27 | NA | TGTGCCAGCAGTTTGGGGCCAGCCTACGAGCAGTACTTC | CASSLGPAYEQYF
TRBJ2-7 | TRBV9 | NA | TGTGCCAGCAGCGTAAGGCCGACGGGAGAGCAGTACTTC | CASSVRPTGEQYF
TRBJ1-2 | TRBV18 | NA | TGTGCCAGCTCACCTCGGGAAACGAAAGCTAACTATGGCTACACCTTC | CASSPRETKANYGYTF
TRBJ1-5 | TRBV7-2 | NA | TGTGCCAGCAGCCCAGCCGTGGGGGCGCGTCAGCCCCAGCATTTT | CASSPAVGARQPQHF